The present T cell receptor beta chain was sequenced within a study of cytomegalovirus exposure and HLA in healthy donors. Study-wide background: There were about 85 million unique TCRs (from HLA-typed donors) in an early data release. Notes on the study in general: It has been reported that TCR beta sequences accurately predicted the HLA-A and HLA-B alleles of most subjects. Several V segments, TRBV6-2 and TRBV6-3 among them, could not be told apart and were dropped.

J lost 6 bases, V lost 5 bases, and 13 bases had no gene match. Germline values: CDR1 SGHTA, CDR2 FQGNSA. CDR3 length: 16 residues. A multiplex PCR was run with 60 Vbeta primers and 13 Jbeta primers. Some clones are missing from TCRdb's copy, which holds only in-frame ones; the method was immunoSEQ multiplex PCR. This table has about 200,000 clones, about an eighth appearing once. This clone occurred a few times. Its antigen remains unknown. The donors were healthy bone marrow donors. Sequenced input: PBMCs. The rearrangement links TRBV7-2 to TRBJ1-2; TRBD1 matches 9 bases. The clonotype was recovered from a man aged 45-65 years in good health and CMV-seropositive. The CDR3 DNA reads as TGTGCCAGCAGCGCACAGGGGGCTGTGGTCCTACATGGCTACACCTTC. Translating gives CASSAQGAVVLHGYTF.